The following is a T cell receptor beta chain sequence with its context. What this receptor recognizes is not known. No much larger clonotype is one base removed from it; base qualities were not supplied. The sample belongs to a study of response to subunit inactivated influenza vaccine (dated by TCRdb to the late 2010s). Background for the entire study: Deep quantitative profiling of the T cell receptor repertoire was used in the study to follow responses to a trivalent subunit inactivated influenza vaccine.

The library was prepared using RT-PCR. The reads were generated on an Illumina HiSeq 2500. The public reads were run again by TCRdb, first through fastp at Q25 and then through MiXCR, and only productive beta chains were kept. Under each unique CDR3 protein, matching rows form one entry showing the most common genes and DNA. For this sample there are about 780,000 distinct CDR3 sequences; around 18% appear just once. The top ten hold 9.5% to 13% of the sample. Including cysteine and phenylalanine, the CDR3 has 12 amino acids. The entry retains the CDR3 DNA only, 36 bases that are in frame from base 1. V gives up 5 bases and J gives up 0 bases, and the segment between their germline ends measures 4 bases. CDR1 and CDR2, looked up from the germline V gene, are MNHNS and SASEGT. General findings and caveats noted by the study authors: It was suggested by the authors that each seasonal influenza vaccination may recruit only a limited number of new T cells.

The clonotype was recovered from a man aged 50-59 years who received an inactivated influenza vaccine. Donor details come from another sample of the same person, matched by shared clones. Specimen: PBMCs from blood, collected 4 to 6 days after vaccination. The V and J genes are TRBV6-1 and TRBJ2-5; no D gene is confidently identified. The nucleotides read TGTGCCAGCAGTACAAACCAAGAGACCCAGTACTTC. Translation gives CASSTNQETQYF.